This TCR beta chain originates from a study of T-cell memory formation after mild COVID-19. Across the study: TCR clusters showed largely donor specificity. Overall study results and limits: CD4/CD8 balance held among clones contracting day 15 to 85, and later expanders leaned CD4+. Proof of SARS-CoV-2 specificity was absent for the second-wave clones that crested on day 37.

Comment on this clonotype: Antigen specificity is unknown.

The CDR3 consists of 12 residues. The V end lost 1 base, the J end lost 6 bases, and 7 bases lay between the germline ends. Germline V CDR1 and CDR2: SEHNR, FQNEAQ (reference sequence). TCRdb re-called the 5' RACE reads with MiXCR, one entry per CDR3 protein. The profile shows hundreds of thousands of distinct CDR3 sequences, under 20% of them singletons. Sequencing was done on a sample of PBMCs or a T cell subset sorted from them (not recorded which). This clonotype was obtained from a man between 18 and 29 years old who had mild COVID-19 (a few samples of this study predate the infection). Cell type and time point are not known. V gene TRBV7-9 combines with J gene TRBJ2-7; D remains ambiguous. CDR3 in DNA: TGTGCCAGCAGCTTAGATCAGTTCGAGCAGTACTTC. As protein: CASSLDQFEQYF.